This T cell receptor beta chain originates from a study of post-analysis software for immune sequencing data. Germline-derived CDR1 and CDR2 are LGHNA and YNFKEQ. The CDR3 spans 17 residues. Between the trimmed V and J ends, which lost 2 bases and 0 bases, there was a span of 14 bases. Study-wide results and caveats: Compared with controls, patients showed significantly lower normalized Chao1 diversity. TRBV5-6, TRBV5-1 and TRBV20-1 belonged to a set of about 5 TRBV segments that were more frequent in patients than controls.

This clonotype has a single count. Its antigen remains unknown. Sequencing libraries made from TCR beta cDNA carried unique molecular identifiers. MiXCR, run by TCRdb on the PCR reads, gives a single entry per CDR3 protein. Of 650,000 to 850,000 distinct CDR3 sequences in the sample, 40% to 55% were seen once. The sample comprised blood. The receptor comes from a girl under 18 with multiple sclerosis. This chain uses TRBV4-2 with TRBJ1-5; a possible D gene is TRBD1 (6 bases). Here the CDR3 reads CASSQFIGTISNQPQHF. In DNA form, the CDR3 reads TGTGCCAGCAGCCAATTCATCGGGACAATTAGCAATCAGCCCCAGCATTTT.